These 10 T cell receptor beta chains came from one sample sequenced in a study of cytomegalovirus exposure and HLA in healthy donors. Use of 60 Vbeta and 13 Jbeta primers characterized the PCR. Assay: immunoSEQ multiplex PCR; the TCRdb copy retains only in-frame clones and omits some. This repertoire shows over 110,000 clones, about 80% found once; its top ten account for roughly 6.2%. Sample: PBMCs. The receptors here all came from a woman aged 40-49 years in good health and CMV-seropositive.

The chain carries TRBV9 and TRBJ1-2; TRBD1 is a possible D gene (5 bases). The V gene lost 5 bases and the J gene lost 0 bases, with 14 bases spanning the gap. The length of the CDR3 is 15 residues. The germline gives CDR1 SGDLS, CDR2 YYNGEE. The CDR3 sequence: CASRAGLLANYGYTF. In nucleotides, the CDR3 is TGTGCCAGCAGGGCAGGGCTCTTAGCTAACTATGGCTACACCTTC.

The gene calls are TRBV5-1 and TRBJ1-4; D is uncertain. Germline V gene data show CDR1 as SGHRS and CDR2 as YFSETQ. This CDR3 has 14 residues. The CDR3 coding sequence is TGCGTCGGCGACCCCATGAGGGCTAATGAAAAACTGTTTTTT. Protein: CVGDPMRANEKLFF.

The chain couples TRBV27 to TRBJ1-4; perhaps TRBD1 as D (5 bases). Germline loops: CDR1 MNHEY, CDR2 SMNVEV (reference sequence). V shed 6 bases and J shed 8 bases, with 22 bases lying between them. The CDR3 spans 16 residues. CDR3: CASSLRQSQRGEKLFF. In DNA, the CDR3 is TGTGCCAGCAGCCTTCGACAGTCCCAACGCGGCGAAAAACTGTTTTTT.

This clone appeared a single time. The rearrangement uses TRBV10-3 and TRBJ2-1, with TRBD1 matching over 7 bases. Trimming cost V 4 bases and J 1 base; bases outside gene matches: 13. Germline V gives CDR1 ENHRY, CDR2 SYGVKD. The CDR3 runs to 18 residues. The CDR3 bases are TGTGCCATCAGTGTTAGTTTAGGGGGCTCCCCATCCTACAATGAGCAGTTCTTC. Amino acids: CAISVSLGGSPSYNEQFF.

This clone occurred a few times. This chain uses TRBV5-1 with TRBJ2-3; 12 bases are shared with TRBD2. The CDR3 contains 20 residues. Germline values: CDR1 SGHRS, CDR2 YFSETQ. The V gene end was trimmed by 1 base and the J gene end by 6 bases; junction bases not matched to a gene: 18. In DNA, the CDR3 is TGCGCCAGCAGCTTGCCAGCCAGGGGGAGACTAGCGGGAGTAAGGGATACGCAGTATTTT. The encoded protein is CASSLPARGRLAGVRDTQYF.

Notes on this clone: One junction end does not reproduce the germline sequence, and a read error may be involved. The J gene is TRBJ2-1, the V gene TRBV6-6, with D tentatively TRBD2 (6 bases). The germline V gene has CDR1 MNHNY and CDR2 SVGAGI (reference sequence). The CDR3 consists of 12 residues. CDR3 region: CASSYFSGDAVF. In DNA form, the CDR3 reads TGTGCCAGCAGTTACTTTTCGGGAGATGCGGTCTTC.

The chain carries TRBV7-9 and TRBJ1-2; possible D gene TRBD1, 5 bases. The V and J ends lost 1 base and 7 bases respectively, with 13 bases between them. CDR3 length: 14 residues. Germline CDR1 SEHNR, CDR2 FQNEAQ (reference sequence). The CDR3 DNA reads TGTGCCAGCAGCTTAGGCCAGGGTGAAAGTGGCTACACCTTC. It yields the protein CASSLGQGESGYTF.

The chain joins TRBV30 to TRBJ1-1; TRBD1 might be the D (5 bases). This CDR3 is built from 13 residues. The germline CDR1 and CDR2 sequences are GTSNPN and SVGIG (reference sequence). V lost 3 bases to trimming and J lost 2 bases, with 10 bases between them. This CDR3 is CAWRGGGNTEAFF. The CDR3 region has the DNA TGTGCCTGGAGGGGGGGTGGCAACACTGAAGCTTTCTTT.

The chain uses TRBV4-1 and TRBJ1-5; D gene unclear. CDR1 and CDR2 (germline): MGHRA, YSYEKL. The CDR3 is 14 residues long. V lost 0 bases and J lost 5, with 8 bases in between. CDR3 sequence: CASSQDLEDQPQHF. Here the CDR3 DNA reads TGCGCCAGCAGCCAAGATCTCGAGGATCAGCCCCAGCATTTT.

J is TRBJ2-1 and V is TRBV5-1; possibly TRBD2 for D (6 bases). Trimming took 4 bases from V and 3 from J, leaving 11 bases between them. Germline CDR1 and CDR2: SGHRS and YFSETQ. This CDR3 has 14 residues. The CDR3 DNA follows: TGCGCCAGCAGCCAACAGACTAGCTACAATGAGCAGTTCTTC. Encoded protein: CASSQQTSYNEQFF.